The 32 T cell receptor beta chains listed next were all sequenced from one sample in a study of blood T cell repertoires in COVID-19. Data came from immunoSEQ multiplex PCR; TCRdb stores just in-frame clones and leaves some out. The table lists under 200,000 clones, about 86% of them singletons. Sequencing was done on a sample of PBMCs or T cells enriched from blood (not recorded which). These receptors originate from a woman between 45 and 65 years old in a cohort exposed to, infected with or recovered from COVID-19 (not recorded which).

There are a few counts of this clone. This chain links TRBV19 with TRBJ1-1; D remains unclear. The CDR3 is 15 residues long. Germline V gene data show CDR1 as LNHDA and CDR2 as SQIVND (reference sequence). V dropped 0 bases and J dropped 1 base, with 9 bases sitting between them. The DNA for the CDR3 is TGTGCCAGTAGTATAGATGTGCAGGAGAACACTGAAGCTTTCTTT. Protein product: CASSIDVQENTEAFF. The full variable domain, with the rest looked up from reference TRBV19 and TRBJ1-1, is DGGITQSPKYLFRKEGQNVTLSCEQNLNHDAMYWYRQDPGQGLRLIYYSQIVNDFQKGDIAEGYSVSREKKESFPLTVTSAQKNPTAFYLCASSIDVQENTEAFFGQGTRLTVV.

The chain combines TRBV28 with TRBJ1-4; 8 bases map to TRBD1. CDR3 length: 16 residues. CDR1 MDHEN and CDR2 SYDVKM come from the germline V gene. V was clipped by 2 bases and J by 1 base; unmatched bases: 3. For the CDR3, the DNA is TGTGCCAGCAGTTTAGAAGGGACAGGAACTAATGAAAAACTGTTTTTT. It specifies CASSLEGTGTNEKLFF.

This chain uses TRBV28 with TRBJ1-2, with a possible D match to TRBD1 (6 bases). V gave up 7 bases and J gave up 4 bases, with 19 bases separating them. CDR1 is MDHEN, CDR2 SYDVKM, per germline. This CDR3 is built from 15 residues. The CDR3 bases are TGTGCCAGCACCTTGGGAGGGGGAGACATCTATGGCTACACCTTC. It is translated as CASTLGGGDIYGYTF.

This clone turned up a few times. This CDR3 reads CASSGQSYEQYF. In DNA, the CDR3 is TGTGCCAGCTCCGGACAGTCCTACGAGCAGTACTTC. The V and J genes are TRBV18 and TRBJ2-7; TRBD1 is a possible D gene (6 bases). The ends were cut back, 6 bases at V and 1 base at J, with 7 bases in the middle. Germline CDR1 is KGHSH and CDR2 is LQKENI. The CDR3 has 12 amino acids. The full variable domain, with the rest looked up from reference TRBV18 and TRBJ2-7, is NAGVMQNPRHLVRRRGQEARLRCSPMKGHSHVYWYRQLPEEGLKFMVYLQKENIIDESGMPKERFSAEFPKEGPSILRIQQVVRGDSAAYFCASSGQSYEQYFGPGTRLTVT.

This clone came up a few times. The chain is built from TRBV12-5 and TRBJ2-5; TRBD2 aligns across 7 bases. After removal of 5 bases from V and 5 bases from J, the junction contained 8 bases not matched to a gene. The CDR3 has 14 residues. Germline V CDR1 and CDR2: LGHNT, FRNRAP. The CDR3 is CASGPGTMAETQYF. The CDR3 DNA sequence: TGTGCTAGTGGTCCTGGGACTATGGCGGAGACCCAGTACTTC.

This chain connects TRBV28 to TRBJ2-5; TRBD2 matches at 13 bases. Per the germline V gene, CDR1 is MDHEN and CDR2 is SYDVKM. V lost 2 bases, J lost 1 base, and 7 bases stayed unmatched. The CDR3 is 18 amino acids. CDR3 loop: CASSLTSGRAGSQETQYF. DNA of the CDR3: TGTGCCAGCAGTTTAACTAGCGGGAGGGCCGGTTCCCAAGAGACCCAGTACTTC.

Notes on this clone: A read error may produce the germline difference seen at one junction end. The chain couples TRBV28 to TRBJ1-4; 7 nucleotides match TRBD1. Germline loops: CDR1 MDHEN, CDR2 SYDVKM. The CDR3 covers 15 residues. The CDR3 region has the DNA TGTGCCAGCAGATCTCCGGGACAGCCAAATGAAAGACTGTTTTTT. This codes for CASRSPGQPNERLFF.

The genes are TRBV9 and TRBJ2-7; 8 bases are shared with TRBD2. The CDR3 has 14 amino acids. CDR1 and CDR2 (germline): SGDLS, YYNGEE. J lost 6 bases, V lost 8 bases, and 13 bases had no gene match. As DNA, the CDR3 is TGTGCCAGGGGCCCCCCGGGGGGGTCCCCCGAGCAGTACTTC. Translation: CARGPPGGSPEQYF.

The rearrangement joins TRBV19 to TRBJ1-5; D uncertain. Looked up from germline, CDR1 is LNHDA and CDR2 is SQIVND (reference sequence). The germline V and J ends were trimmed by 3 bases and 5 bases, with 8 bases remaining between them. The CDR3 loop spans 13 amino acids. The CDR3 protein is CASSISVDQPQHF. CDR3 bases: TGTGCCAGTAGTATCTCGGTGGATCAGCCCCAGCATTTT. Variable domain in full (rest from reference TRBV19 and TRBJ1-5): DGGITQSPKYLFRKEGQNVTLSCEQNLNHDAMYWYRQDPGQGLRLIYYSQIVNDFQKGDIAEGYSVSREKKESFPLTVTSAQKNPTAFYLCASSISVDQPQHFGDGTRLSIL.

The V call is TRBV18, the J call TRBJ1-3; D gene unclear. Germline V gene sequence: CDR1 KGHSH, CDR2 LQKENI. The CDR3 covers 16 residues. V gave up 6 bases and J gave up 2 bases, with 17 bases separating them. The CDR3 region has the DNA TGTGCCAGCTCCCCGGGTTTGGAATCAACTGGAAACACCATATATTTT. It is translated as CASSPGLESTGNTIYF. The full variable domain, with the rest looked up from reference TRBV18 and TRBJ1-3, is NAGVMQNPRHLVRRRGQEARLRCSPMKGHSHVYWYRQLPEEGLKFMVYLQKENIIDESGMPKERFSAEFPKEGPSILRIQQVVRGDSAAYFCASSPGLESTGNTIYFGEGSWLTVV.

The chain joins TRBV7-8 to TRBJ2-7; the match to TRBD1 covers 7 bases. Trimming cost V 5 bases and J 2 bases; bases outside gene matches: 18. This CDR3 has 18 residues. CDR1 and CDR2 (germline): SGHVS, FQNEAQ. CDR3 coding DNA: TGTGCCAGCAGCCCCCGCCGGGGACAGCTTCCGTTGACCTACGAGCAGTACTTC. Its translation is CASSPRRGQLPLTYEQYF.

V and J are TRBV28 and TRBJ2-3; D is undetermined. Germline lookup yields CDR1 MDHEN and CDR2 SYDVKM. This CDR3 is built from 15 residues. V was clipped by 7 bases and J by 2 bases, with 16 bases between them. The CDR3 loop is CASTNPQLTTDTQYF. The CDR3 DNA reads TGTGCCAGCACTAATCCACAGTTAACCACAGATACGCAGTATTTT.

This chain links TRBV28 with TRBJ2-4; D ambiguous. Germline V gene lookup returns CDR1 MDHEN and CDR2 SYDVKM. Trimming cost V 6 bases and J 2 bases, with 14 bases left between them. This CDR3 contains 15 residues. For the CDR3, the DNA is TGTGCCAGCAGCACTCCGGGTGATCCCAAAAACATTCAGTACTTC. It specifies CASSTPGDPKNIQYF. The full variable domain, rest sourced from reference TRBV28 and TRBJ2-4, is DVKVTQSSRYLVKRTGEKVFLECVQDMDHENMFWYRQDPGLGLRLIYFSYDVKMKEKGDIPEGYSVSREKKERFSLILESASTNQTSMYLCASSTPGDPKNIQYFGAGTRLSVL.

Note on this clone: At the DNA level, this CDR3 is encoded by other sequences in the same sample as well. The gene calls are TRBV3-1 (or the pseudogene TRBV3-2) and TRBJ1-1; TRBD1 matches 8 bases. V lost 6 bases, J lost 1 base, and 4 bases stayed unmatched. The germline V gene has CDR1 LGHDT and CDR2 YNNKEL (reference sequence). There are 14 residues in the CDR3. CDR3 amino acids: CASSRTGRNTEAFF. The CDR3 region has the DNA TGTGCCAGCAGTCGGACAGGGAGGAACACTGAAGCTTTCTTT.

V is TRBV30 and J is TRBJ1-4, with D perhaps TRBD1 (5 bases). Trimming cost V 1 base and J 8 bases, with 20 bases left between them. CDR1 and CDR2 from the germline V gene are GTSNPN and SVGIG (reference sequence). CDR3 length: 16 residues. CDR3 nucleotides: TGTGCCTGGAGTGGTGGCAGGGCCGCACGGCGGGAAAAACTGTTTTTT. Protein: CAWSGGRAARREKLFF.

The chain recombines TRBV4-2 with TRBJ1-1; 9 bases fit TRBD1. The CDR3 extends over 14 amino acids. J lost 6 bases, V lost 5 bases, and 7 bases had no gene match. Germline-derived CDR1 and CDR2 are LGHNA and YNFKEQ. CDR3 nucleotide sequence: TGTGCCAGCAGCTCCGCGAGACAGGGGGCTGAAGCTTTCTTT. Protein sequence: CASSSARQGAEAFF.

This clone showed up just once. V and J are TRBV3-1 (or the pseudogene TRBV3-2) and TRBJ2-1; a possible D gene is TRBD1 (6 bases). V shed 6 bases and J shed 8 bases, with 20 bases lying between them. Looked up from germline, CDR1 is LGHDT and CDR2 is YNNKEL (reference sequence). The CDR3 has 15 amino acids. The CDR3 reads CASSQSRGPGYEQFF. The CDR3 nucleotides are TGTGCCAGCAGTCAAAGCAGGGGCCCGGGCTATGAGCAGTTCTTC.

This sequence joins TRBV29-1 and TRBJ1-2, with 7 bases identical to TRBD1. The germline V gene encodes CDR1 SQVTM and CDR2 ANQGSEA. V was clipped by 7 bases and J by 2 bases; unmatched bases: 7. The CDR3 consists of 13 residues. Here the CDR3 DNA reads TGCAGCGCCCCGGGACAGCAAAACTATGGCTACACCTTC. It yields the protein CSAPGQQNYGYTF. The full variable domain, its missing parts supplied by reference TRBV29-1 and TRBJ1-2, is SAVISQKPSRDICQRGTSLTIQCQVDSQVTMMFWYRQQPGQSLTLIATANQGSEATYESGFVIDKFPISRPNLTFSTLTVSNMSPEDSSIYLCSAPGQQNYGYTFGSGTRLTVV.

This chain links TRBV5-1 with TRBJ2-1, with D possibly TRBD2 on 5 matching bases. V shed 0 bases and J shed 10 bases, with 5 bases lying between them. The CDR3 loop spans 11 amino acids. Germline loops: CDR1 SGHRS, CDR2 YFSETQ. This CDR3 reads CASSLGGEQFF. CDR3 DNA: TGCGCCAGCAGCTTGGGCGGGGAGCAGTTCTTC.

With regard to this clone: A read error may account for a junction end that differs from germline. V usage is TRBV2 and J usage is TRBJ1-4; possible D gene TRBD1, 6 bases. Germline V gene lookup returns CDR1 SNHLY and CDR2 FYNNEI. The CDR3 spans 15 residues. The CDR3 nucleotides read TGTGCCAGCAGGGAACACAGGGATTTGACCCAAAATCTGTTTTTT. Translation gives CASREHRDLTQNLFF.

In this sample, this clone turned up once. This rearrangement joins TRBV7-3 to TRBJ2-2; TRBD1 agrees at 8 bases. Trimming at V came to 2 bases and at J to 4 bases, leaving 9 bases not matched to a gene. Germline CDR1 reads SGHTA; CDR2 reads FQGTGA. The CDR3 loop spans 17 amino acids. CDR3 nucleotide sequence: TGTGCCAGCAGCTTACGGGCAGGGGGCGTGAGCACCGGGGAGCTGTTTTTT. This encodes CASSLRAGGVSTGELFF.

The CDR3 DNA is TGTGCCAGCAGTTACTCCTGGGACAGGGGGACGGAGACCCAGTACTTC. Amino acid sequence: CASSYSWDRGTETQYF. The chain has TRBV6-2 or TRBV6-3 and TRBJ2-5; 11 positions match TRBD1. V was clipped by 0 bases and J by 5 bases; unmatched bases: 5. From germline, CDR1 is MNHEY and CDR2 SVGEGT. The CDR3 extends over 16 amino acids.

V is TRBV6-2 or TRBV6-3 and J is TRBJ2-2; a possible D gene is TRBD1 (5 bases). The CDR3 loop spans 13 amino acids. V was trimmed by 6 bases and J by 4 bases, leaving 9 bases between them. Germline V CDR1 and CDR2: MNHEY, SVGEGT. CDR3 residues: CASSSQGTGELFF. CDR3 DNA: TGTGCCAGCAGCTCGCAGGGCACCGGGGAGCTGTTTTTT.

V usage is TRBV4-2 and J usage is TRBJ1-3; TRBD1 aligns across 7 bases. V was clipped by 0 bases and J by 0 bases; unmatched bases: 5. Germline V gives CDR1 LGHNA, CDR2 YNFKEQ. This CDR3 comprises 17 residues. Here the CDR3 reads CASSQDIGQASGNTIYF. Written as DNA, the CDR3 is TGTGCCAGCAGCCAAGATATCGGACAGGCCTCTGGAAACACCATATATTTT.

As for this clone: Relative to the germline gene, one junction end is altered; a read error may explain this. The chain employs TRBV20-1 and TRBJ2-7; TRBD2 is a possible D gene (7 bases). The CDR3 consists of 11 residues. Germline CDR1 and CDR2: DFQATT and SNEGSKA (reference sequence). CDR3 DNA: TGCAGTGCTAGAGATGAGGGGGGGCCTTCTTTC. Protein: CSARDEGGPSF.

V is TRBV28 and J is TRBJ1-1; 8 bases agree with TRBD1. Per germline, CDR1 MDHEN and CDR2 SYDVKM. The V and J ends lost 5 bases and 0 bases, in that order; junction bases with no gene match: 11. There are 17 residues in the CDR3. CDR3 loop: CASSLLRGQVVNTEAFF. The CDR3 DNA follows: TGTGCCAGCAGTCTGCTCAGGGGGCAAGTGGTGAACACTGAAGCTTTCTTT. Supplemented by reference TRBV28 and TRBJ1-1, the full variable domain reads DVKVTQSSRYLVKRTGEKVFLECVQDMDHENMFWYRQDPGLGLRLIYFSYDVKMKEKGDIPEGYSVSREKKERFSLILESASTNQTSMYLCASSLLRGQVVNTEAFFGQGTRLTVV.

A few counts support this clone. The genes are TRBV11-2 and TRBJ2-3; D is uncertain. CDR1 and CDR2 (germline): SGHAT, FQNNGV. V was cut by 1 base and J by 1 base, with 9 bases left in between. CDR3 size: 15 residues. The CDR3 DNA follows: TGTGCCAGCAGCTTAGGTGCGGTACGCACAGATACGCAGTATTTT. This gives the protein CASSLGAVRTDTQYF.

The J gene is TRBJ2-7, the V gene TRBV28, with TRBD1 as a possible D gene (5 bases). The CDR3 length is 13 residues. The germline V gene has CDR1 MDHEN and CDR2 SYDVKM. The V gene lost 4 bases and the J gene lost 6 bases, with 13 bases spanning the gap. CDR3 nucleotides: TGTGCCAGCAGTTGGGGCTCCAAGTCCGAGCAGTACTTC. This translates into CASSWGSKSEQYF.

The rearrangement uses TRBV5-6 and TRBJ2-3; weak D call: TRBD2 (6 bases). V was shortened by 0 bases and J by 6 bases, with 17 bases between the two germline ends. CDR1 is SGHDT and CDR2 is YYEEEE in the germline V gene. This CDR3 is built from 16 residues. The CDR3 spells CASSLDPREVGDTQYF. For the CDR3, the DNA is TGTGCCAGCAGCTTGGATCCGAGGGAGGTTGGGGATACGCAGTATTTT.

The J gene is TRBJ2-3, the V gene TRBV5-4, with 7 positions matching TRBD2. The CDR3 contains 16 residues. Per the germline V gene, CDR1 is SGHNT and CDR2 is YYREEE (reference sequence). Trimming cost V 4 bases and J 3 bases; bases outside gene matches: 11. The chain's CDR3 is CASSTDGLAVTDTQYF. CDR3 bases: TGTGCCAGCAGCACCGATGGCCTAGCGGTGACAGATACGCAGTATTTT.

In DNA form, the CDR3 reads TGTGCCAGCTCCCTTGAGGGTGAAAAACTGTTTTTT. Its protein product is CASSLEGEKLFF. The chain links TRBV27 to TRBJ1-4; D is unclear. CDR3 length: 12 amino acids. The germline V and J ends were trimmed by 8 bases and 7 bases, with 11 bases remaining between them. Germline V lookup: CDR1 MNHEY, CDR2 SMNVEV (reference sequence).

The chain carries TRBV20-1 and TRBJ1-1; no definite D call. Germline V lookup: CDR1 DFQATT, CDR2 SNEGSKA (reference sequence). Trimming removed 1 base from V and 13 bases from J, with 13 bases in between. CDR3 length: 11 amino acids. The CDR3 sequence: CSARAAGKLFF. The CDR3 DNA follows: TGCAGTGCTAGAGCGGCAGGCAAGCTTTTCTTT.